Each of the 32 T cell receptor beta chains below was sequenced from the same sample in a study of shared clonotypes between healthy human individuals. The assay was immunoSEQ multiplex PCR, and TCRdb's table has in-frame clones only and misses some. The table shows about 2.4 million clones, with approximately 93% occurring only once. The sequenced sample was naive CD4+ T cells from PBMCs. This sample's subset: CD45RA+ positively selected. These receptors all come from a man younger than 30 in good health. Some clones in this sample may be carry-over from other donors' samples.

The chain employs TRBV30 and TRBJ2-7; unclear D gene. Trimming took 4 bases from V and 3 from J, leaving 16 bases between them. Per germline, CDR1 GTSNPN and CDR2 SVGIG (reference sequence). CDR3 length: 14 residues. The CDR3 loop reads CAWKIGAVNYEQYF. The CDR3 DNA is TGTGCCTGGAAGATTGGTGCAGTCAACTACGAGCAGTACTTC.

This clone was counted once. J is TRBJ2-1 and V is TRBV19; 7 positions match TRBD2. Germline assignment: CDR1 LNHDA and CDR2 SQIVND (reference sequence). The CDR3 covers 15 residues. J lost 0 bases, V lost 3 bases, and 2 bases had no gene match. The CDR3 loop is CASSMGGSSYNEQFF. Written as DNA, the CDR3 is TGTGCCAGTAGTATGGGCGGGAGCTCCTACAATGAGCAGTTCTTC.

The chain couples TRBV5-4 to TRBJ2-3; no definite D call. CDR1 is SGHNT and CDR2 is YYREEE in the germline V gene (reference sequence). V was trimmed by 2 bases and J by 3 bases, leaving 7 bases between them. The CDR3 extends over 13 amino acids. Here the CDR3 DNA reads TGTGCCAGCAGCTTTCTGGGAACAGATACGCAGTATTTT. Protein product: CASSFLGTDTQYF.

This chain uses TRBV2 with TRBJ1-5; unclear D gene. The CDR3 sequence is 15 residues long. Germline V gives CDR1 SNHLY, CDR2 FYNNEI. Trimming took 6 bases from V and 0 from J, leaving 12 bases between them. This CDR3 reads CASSAVDYSNQPQHF. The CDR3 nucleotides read TGTGCCAGCAGCGCTGTAGATTATAGCAATCAGCCCCAGCATTTT.

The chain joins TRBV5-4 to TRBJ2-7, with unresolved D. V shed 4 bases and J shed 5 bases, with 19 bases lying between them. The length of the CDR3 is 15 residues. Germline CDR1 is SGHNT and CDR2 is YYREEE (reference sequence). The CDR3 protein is CASSKPELLNHEQYF. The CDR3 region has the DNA TGTGCCAGCAGCAAACCAGAGCTTCTCAACCACGAGCAGTACTTC.

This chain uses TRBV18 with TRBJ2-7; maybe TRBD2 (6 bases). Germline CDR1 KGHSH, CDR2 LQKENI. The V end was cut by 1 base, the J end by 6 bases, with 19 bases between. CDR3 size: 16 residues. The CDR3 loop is CASSPLSFRFGGEQYF. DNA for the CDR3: TGTGCCAGCTCACCACTATCCTTTCGCTTCGGGGGCGAGCAGTACTTC.

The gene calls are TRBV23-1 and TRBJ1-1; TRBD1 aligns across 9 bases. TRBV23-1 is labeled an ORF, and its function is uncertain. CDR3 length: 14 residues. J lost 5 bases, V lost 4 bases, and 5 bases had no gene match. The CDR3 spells CASSLDRGPTEAFF. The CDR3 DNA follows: TGCGCCAGCAGTCTGGACAGGGGCCCGACTGAAGCTTTCTTT.

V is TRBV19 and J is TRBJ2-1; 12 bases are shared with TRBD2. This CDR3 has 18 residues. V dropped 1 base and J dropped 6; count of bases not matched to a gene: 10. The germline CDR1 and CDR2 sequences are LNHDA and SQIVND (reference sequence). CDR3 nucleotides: TGTGCCAGTAGTATAGTCCGACTAGCGGGAGTGTATTCCAATGAGCAGTTCTTC. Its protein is CASSIVRLAGVYSNEQFF.

CDR3: CASSQVEGPSYNEQFF. The CDR3 nucleotides are TGTGCCAGCAGCCAAGTAGAGGGACCCTCTTACAATGAGCAGTTCTTC. The chain carries TRBV4-2 and TRBJ2-1, with D perhaps TRBD1 or TRBD2 (5 bases each). The V gene's germline CDR1 is LGHNA and CDR2 YNFKEQ. V lost 1 base and J lost 4, with 14 bases in between. CDR3 length equals 16 residues.

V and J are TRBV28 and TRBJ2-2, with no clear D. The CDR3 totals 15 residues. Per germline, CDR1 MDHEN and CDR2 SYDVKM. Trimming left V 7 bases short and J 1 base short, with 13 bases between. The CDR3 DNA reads TGTGCCAGCAAATCCCCCCGAGGGAACACCGGGGAGCTGTTTTTT. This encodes CASKSPRGNTGELFF.

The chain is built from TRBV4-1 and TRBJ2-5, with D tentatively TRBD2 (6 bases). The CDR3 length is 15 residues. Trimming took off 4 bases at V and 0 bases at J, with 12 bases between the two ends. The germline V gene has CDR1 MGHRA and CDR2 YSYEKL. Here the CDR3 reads CASSRARDYQETQYF. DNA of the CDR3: TGCGCCAGCAGCCGCGCCAGGGACTACCAAGAGACCCAGTACTTC.

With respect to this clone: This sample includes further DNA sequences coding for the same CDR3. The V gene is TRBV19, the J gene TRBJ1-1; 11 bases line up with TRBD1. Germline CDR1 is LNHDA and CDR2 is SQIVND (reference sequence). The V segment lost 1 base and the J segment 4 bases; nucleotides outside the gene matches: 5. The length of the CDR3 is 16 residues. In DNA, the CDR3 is TGTGCCAGTAGTATAGGCCCCGGGACAGGGGGCACTGAAGCTTTCTTT. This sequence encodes CASSIGPGTGGTEAFF. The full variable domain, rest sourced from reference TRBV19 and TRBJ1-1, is DGGITQSPKYLFRKEGQNVTLSCEQNLNHDAMYWYRQDPGQGLRLIYYSQIVNDFQKGDIAEGYSVSREKKESFPLTVTSAQKNPTAFYLCASSIGPGTGGTEAFFGQGTRLTVV.

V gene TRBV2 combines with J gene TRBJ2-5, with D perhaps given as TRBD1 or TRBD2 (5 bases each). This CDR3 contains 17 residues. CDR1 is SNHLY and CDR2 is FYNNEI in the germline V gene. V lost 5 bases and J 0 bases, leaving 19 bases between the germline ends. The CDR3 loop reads CASSRNRDRGYQETQYF. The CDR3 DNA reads TGTGCCAGCAGTCGTAACCGGGACCGAGGTTACCAAGAGACCCAGTACTTC. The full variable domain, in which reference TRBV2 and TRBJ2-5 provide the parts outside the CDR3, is EPEVTQTPSHQVTQMGQEVILRCVPISNHLYFYWYRQILGQKVEFLVSFYNNEISEKSEIFDDQFSVERPDGSNFTLKIRSTKLEDSAMYFCASSRNRDRGYQETQYFGPGTRLLVL.

CDR3 sequence: CASSSFEETQYF. For the CDR3, the DNA is TGCGCCAGCAGCTCGTTCGAAGAGACCCAGTACTTC. The rearrangement uses TRBV5-1 and TRBJ2-5; D remains ambiguous. This CDR3 contains 12 residues. Trimming took 3 bases from V and 3 from J, leaving 6 bases between them. Germline V lookup: CDR1 SGHRS, CDR2 YFSETQ.

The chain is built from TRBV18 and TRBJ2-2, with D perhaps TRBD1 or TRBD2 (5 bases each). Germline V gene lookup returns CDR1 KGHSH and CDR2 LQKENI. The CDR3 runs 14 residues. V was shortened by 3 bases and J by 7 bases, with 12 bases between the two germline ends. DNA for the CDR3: TGTGCCAGCTCACCGACTACAGGCGACGGGGAGCTGTTTTTT. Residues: CASSPTTGDGELFF.

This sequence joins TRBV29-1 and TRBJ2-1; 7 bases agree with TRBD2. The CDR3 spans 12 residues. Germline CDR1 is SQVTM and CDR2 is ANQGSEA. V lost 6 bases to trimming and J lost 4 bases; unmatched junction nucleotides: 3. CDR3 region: CSVGLRYNEQFF. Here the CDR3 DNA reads TGCAGCGTGGGACTACGATACAATGAGCAGTTCTTC.

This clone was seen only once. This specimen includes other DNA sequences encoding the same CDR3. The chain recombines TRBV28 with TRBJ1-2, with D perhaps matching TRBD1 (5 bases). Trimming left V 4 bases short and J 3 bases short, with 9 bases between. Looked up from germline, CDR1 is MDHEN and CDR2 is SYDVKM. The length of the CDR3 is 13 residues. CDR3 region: CASSWGGYYGYTF. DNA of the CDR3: TGTGCCAGCAGTTGGGGGGGGTACTATGGCTACACCTTC.

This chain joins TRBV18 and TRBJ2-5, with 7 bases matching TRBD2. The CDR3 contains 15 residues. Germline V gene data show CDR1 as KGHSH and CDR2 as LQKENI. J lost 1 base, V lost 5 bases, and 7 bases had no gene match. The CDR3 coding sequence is TGTGCCAGCTCAATGACTAGCTACATCCAAGAGACCCAGTACTTC. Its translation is CASSMTSYIQETQYF.

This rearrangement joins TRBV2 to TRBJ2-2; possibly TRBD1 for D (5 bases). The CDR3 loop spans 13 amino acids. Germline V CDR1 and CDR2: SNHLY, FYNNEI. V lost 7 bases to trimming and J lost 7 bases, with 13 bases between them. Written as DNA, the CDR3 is TGTGCCAGCACCACCCAGGGTGACGGGGAGCTGTTTTTT. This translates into CASTTQGDGELFF.

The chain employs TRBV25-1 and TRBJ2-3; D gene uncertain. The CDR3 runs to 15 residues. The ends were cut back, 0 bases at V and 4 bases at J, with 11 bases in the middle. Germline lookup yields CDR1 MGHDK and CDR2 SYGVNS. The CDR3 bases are TGTGCCAGCAGTGAATATAAACAGCCCCCAGATACGCAGTATTTT. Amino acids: CASSEYKQPPDTQYF.

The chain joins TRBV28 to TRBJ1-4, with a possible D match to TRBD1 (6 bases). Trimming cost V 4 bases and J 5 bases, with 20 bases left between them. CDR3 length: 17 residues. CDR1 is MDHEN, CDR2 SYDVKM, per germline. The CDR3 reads CASSSLGSRTDNEKLFF. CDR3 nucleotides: TGTGCCAGCAGTTCATTGGGGAGTAGGACAGACAATGAAAAACTGTTTTTT. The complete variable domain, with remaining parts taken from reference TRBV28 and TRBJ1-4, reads DVKVTQSSRYLVKRTGEKVFLECVQDMDHENMFWYRQDPGLGLRLIYFSYDVKMKEKGDIPEGYSVSREKKERFSLILESASTNQTSMYLCASSSLGSRTDNEKLFFGSGTQLSVL.

Written as DNA, the CDR3 is TGTGCCAGCAGCTTAGTAGGCGGGATATACAATGAGCAGTTCTTC. Translation: CASSLVGGIYNEQFF. V usage is TRBV7-2 and J usage is TRBJ2-1, with D maybe TRBD2 (6 bases). Germline V gives CDR1 SGHTA, CDR2 FQGNSA. V was clipped by 1 base and J by 4 bases, with 11 bases between them. This CDR3 spans 15 amino acids.

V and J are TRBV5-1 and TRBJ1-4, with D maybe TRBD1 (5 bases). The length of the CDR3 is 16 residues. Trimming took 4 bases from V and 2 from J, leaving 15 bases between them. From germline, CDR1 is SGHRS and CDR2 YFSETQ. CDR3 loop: CASSTSGQQTNEKLFF. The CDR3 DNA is TGCGCCAGCAGCACCTCGGGGCAGCAGACTAATGAAAAACTGTTTTTT.

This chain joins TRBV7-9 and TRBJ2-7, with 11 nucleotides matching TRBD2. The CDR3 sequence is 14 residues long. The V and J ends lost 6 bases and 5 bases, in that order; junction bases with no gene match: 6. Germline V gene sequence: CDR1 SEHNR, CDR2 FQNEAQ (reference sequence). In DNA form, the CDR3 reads TGTGCCAGCAGTGAACTAGCGGGAGTGCACGAGCAGTACTTC. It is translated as CASSELAGVHEQYF.

In DNA, the CDR3 is TGTGCCAGCAGCTTACGCGGGCTTCTTGGGGCCCAGCATTTT. It yields the protein CASSLRGLLGAQHF. The chain is built from TRBV5-8 and TRBJ1-5; D is undetermined. The CDR3 sequence is 14 residues long. Looked up from germline, CDR1 is SGHTS and CDR2 is YDEGEE. Trimming took off 2 bases at V and 11 bases at J, with 17 bases between the two ends.

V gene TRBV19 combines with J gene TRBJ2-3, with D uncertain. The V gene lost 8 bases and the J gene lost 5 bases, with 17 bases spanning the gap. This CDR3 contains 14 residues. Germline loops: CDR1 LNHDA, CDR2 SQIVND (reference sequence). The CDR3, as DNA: TGTGCCAGTGCTGACCTTAACGGATTAGATACGCAGTATTTT. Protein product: CASADLNGLDTQYF.

The CDR3 bases are TGCAGCGTTGCGAGGGGGGAAGAGACCCAGTACTTC. The encoded protein is CSVARGEETQYF. The V gene is TRBV29-1, the J gene TRBJ2-5; D tentatively reads TRBD1 or TRBD2 (6 bases each). This CDR3 is built from 12 residues. Trimming stripped 4 bases from V and 3 bases from J, with 9 bases between. Germline assignment: CDR1 SQVTM and CDR2 ANQGSEA.

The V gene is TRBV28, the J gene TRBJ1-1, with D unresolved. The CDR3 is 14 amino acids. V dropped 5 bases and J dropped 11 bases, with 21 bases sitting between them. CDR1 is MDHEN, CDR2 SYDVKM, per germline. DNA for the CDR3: TGTGCCAGCAGTCCCGGGTCCGGAGGTTTGTATGCTTTCTTT. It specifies CASSPGSGGLYAFF.

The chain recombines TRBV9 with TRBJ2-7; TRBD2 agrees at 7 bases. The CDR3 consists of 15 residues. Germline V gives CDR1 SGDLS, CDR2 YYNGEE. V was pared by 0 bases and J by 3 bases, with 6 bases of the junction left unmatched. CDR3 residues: CASSVGGRTGYEQYF. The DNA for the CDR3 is TGTGCCAGCAGCGTAGGCGGGAGAACGGGCTACGAGCAGTACTTC.

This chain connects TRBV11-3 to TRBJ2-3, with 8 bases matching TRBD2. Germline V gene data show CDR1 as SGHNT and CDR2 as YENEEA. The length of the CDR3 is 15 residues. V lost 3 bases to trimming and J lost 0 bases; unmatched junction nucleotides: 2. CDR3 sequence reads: CASSFASGSTDTQYF. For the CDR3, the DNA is TGTGCCAGCAGCTTCGCTAGCGGGAGCACAGATACGCAGTATTTT.

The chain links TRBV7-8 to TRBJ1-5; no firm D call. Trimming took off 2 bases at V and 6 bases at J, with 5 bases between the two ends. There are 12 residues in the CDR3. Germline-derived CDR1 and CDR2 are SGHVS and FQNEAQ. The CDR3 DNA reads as TGTGCCAGCAGCTTATCTTCTCAGCCCCAGCATTTT. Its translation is CASSLSSQPQHF.

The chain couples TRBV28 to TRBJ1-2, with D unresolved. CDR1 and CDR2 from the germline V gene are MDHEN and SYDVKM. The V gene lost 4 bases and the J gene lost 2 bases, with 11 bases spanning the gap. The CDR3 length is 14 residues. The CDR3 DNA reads TGTGCCAGCAGTTCCAACGCGGGAAACTATGGCTACACCTTC. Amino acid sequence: CASSSNAGNYGYTF.